What follows describes a single T cell receptor beta chain. Its antigen is unidentified. In the PCR, 60 Vbeta and 13 Jbeta primers were used. Assay: immunoSEQ multiplex PCR; the TCRdb copy retains only in-frame clones and omits some. The sample data list tens of thousands of clones. This entry comes from a study of cytomegalovirus exposure and HLA in healthy donors. Findings of the study overall: Researchers reported in a later analysis that a missense DCLRE1C variant was tied to TCR beta V- and J-gene trimming. In a later analysis, CMV-associated beta chains were mostly HLA-associated, it appeared.

With 4 bases removed from V and 5 bases from J, the gap between germline ends came to 12 bases. Germline-derived CDR1 and CDR2 are MNHEY and SVGAGI. The CDR3 has 15 amino acids. The J gene is TRBJ1-6, the V gene TRBV6-5; D is uncertain. What was sequenced was PBMCs. This clonotype was sampled from a woman between 35 and 50 years old in good health and CMV-seronegative. The CDR3 reads CASSFELPDNSPLHF. The CDR3 DNA sequence: TGTGCCAGCAGTTTTGAGTTGCCGGATAATTCACCCCTCCACTTT.